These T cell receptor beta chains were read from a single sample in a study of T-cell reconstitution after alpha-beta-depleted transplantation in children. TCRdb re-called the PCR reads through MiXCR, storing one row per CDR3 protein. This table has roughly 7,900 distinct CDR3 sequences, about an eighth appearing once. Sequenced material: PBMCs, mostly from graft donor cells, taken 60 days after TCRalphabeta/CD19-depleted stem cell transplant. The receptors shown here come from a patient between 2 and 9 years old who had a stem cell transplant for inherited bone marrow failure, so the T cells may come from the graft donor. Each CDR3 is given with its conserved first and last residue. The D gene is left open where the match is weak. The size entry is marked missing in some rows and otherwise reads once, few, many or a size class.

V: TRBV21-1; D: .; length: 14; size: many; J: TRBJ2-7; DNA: TGTGCCAGCAGCCACCGGGACGGAACATACGAGCAGTACTTC; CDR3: CASSHRDGTYEQYF
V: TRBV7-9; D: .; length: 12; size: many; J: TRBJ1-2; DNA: TGTGCCAGCAGCCCACAGGGTTATGGCTACACCTTC; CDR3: CASSPQGYGYTF
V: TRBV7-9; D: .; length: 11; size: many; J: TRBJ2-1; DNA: TGTGCCGGAGAGACCTACAATGAGCAGTTCTTC; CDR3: CAGETYNEQFF
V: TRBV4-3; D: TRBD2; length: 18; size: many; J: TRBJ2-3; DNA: TGCGCCAGCAGCCAAGATTATTGGCTAGCGGGAGAAACAGATACGCAGTATTTT; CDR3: CASSQDYWLAGETDTQYF
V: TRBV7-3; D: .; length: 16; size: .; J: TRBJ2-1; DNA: TGTGCCATCAGCTCCCCGGGACTCCTCTCCTACAATGAGCAGTTCTTC; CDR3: CAISSPGLLSYNEQFF
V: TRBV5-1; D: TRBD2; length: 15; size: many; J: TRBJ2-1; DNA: TGCGCCAGCAGCTTGCTAGCGGGAGTATACAATGAGCAGTTCTTC; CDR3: CASSLLAGVYNEQFF
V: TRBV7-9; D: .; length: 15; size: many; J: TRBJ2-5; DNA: TGTGCCAGCAGCCAGGGGCAACCCGGATGGGAGACCCAGTACTTC; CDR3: CASSQGQPGWETQYF
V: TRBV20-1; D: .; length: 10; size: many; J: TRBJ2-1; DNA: TGCAGTGCTAGAGATTATTCGGAGTTCTTC; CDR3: CSARDYSEFF
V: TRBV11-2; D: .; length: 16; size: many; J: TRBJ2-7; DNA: TGTGCCAGCAGCCCCCTCTATCGGCCGCTCGCCTACGAGCAGTACTTC; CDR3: CASSPLYRPLAYEQYF
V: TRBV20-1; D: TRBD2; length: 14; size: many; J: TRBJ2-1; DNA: TGCAGTGCTAGAGTCCGGACTAGGTACAATGAGCAGTTCTTC; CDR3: CSARVRTRYNEQFF
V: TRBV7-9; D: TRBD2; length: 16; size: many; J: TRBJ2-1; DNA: TGTGCCAGCAGCCCCCGGCGGGAGACCTCCTACAATGAGCAGTTCTTC; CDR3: CASSPRRETSYNEQFF
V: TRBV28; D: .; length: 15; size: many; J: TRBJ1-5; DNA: TGTGCCAGCACCTCTCTGGGGCAGGGAAATCAGCCCCAGCATTTT; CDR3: CASTSLGQGNQPQHF
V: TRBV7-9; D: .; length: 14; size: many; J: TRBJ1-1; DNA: TGTGCCAGCAGCGTTCTAGGCATGAACACTGAAGCTTTCTTT; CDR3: CASSVLGMNTEAFF
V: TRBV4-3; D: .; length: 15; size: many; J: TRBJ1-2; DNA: TGCGCCAGCAGCCAAGAGCGGGCAGCGAGCTATGGCTACACCTTC; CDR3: CASSQERAASYGYTF
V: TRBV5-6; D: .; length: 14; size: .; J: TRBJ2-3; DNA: TGTGCCAGCAGCTTGTACCAGGCGGTTAATACGCAGTATTTT; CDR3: CASSLYQAVNTQYF
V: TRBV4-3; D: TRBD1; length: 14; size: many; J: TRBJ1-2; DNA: TGCGCCAGCAGCCATGACAGGGGAGTGGCTGGCTACACCTTC; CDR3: CASSHDRGVAGYTF
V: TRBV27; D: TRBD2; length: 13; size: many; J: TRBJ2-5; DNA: TGTGCCAGCAGTTTATGGGGGGGGGAGACCCAGTACTTC; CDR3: CASSLWGGETQYF
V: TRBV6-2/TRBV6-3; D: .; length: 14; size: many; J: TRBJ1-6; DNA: TGTGCCAGCAGTCTCTTTGGTGCGGTTCGATCCCTCCACTTT; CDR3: CASSLFGAVRSLHF
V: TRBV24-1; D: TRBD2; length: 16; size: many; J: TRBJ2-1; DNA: TGTGCCACCAGTGATTTGGGGACTAGCTTTACGAATGAGCAGTTCTTC; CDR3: CATSDLGTSFTNEQFF
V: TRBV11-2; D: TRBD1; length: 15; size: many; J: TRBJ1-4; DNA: TGTGCCAGCAGCTTAGGGGACAGGGAAAAGGAAAAACTGTTTTTT; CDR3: CASSLGDREKEKLFF
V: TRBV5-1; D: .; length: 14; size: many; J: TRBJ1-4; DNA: TGCGCCAGCAGCGAAAGCGTGGGACTTGAAAAACTGTTTTTT; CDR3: CASSESVGLEKLFF
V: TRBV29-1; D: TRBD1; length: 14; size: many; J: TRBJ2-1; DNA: TGCAGCGTTGAAGGGGGTCAGGGGGCCCATGAGCAGTTCTTC; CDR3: CSVEGGQGAHEQFF
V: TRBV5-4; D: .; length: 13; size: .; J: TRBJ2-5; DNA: TGTGCCAGCAGCTTGGGCGGGATGGAGACCCAGTACTTC; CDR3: CASSLGGMETQYF
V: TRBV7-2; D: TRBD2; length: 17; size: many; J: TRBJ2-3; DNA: TGTGCCAGCAGCTTTATTAGCGGGAGTCGTATTGGAGATACGCAGTATTTT; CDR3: CASSFISGSRIGDTQYF
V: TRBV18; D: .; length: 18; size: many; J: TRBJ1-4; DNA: TGTGCCAGCTCCCTCGGGCCCAGGGTTGCTTCAACTAATGAAAAACTGTTTTTT; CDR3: CASSLGPRVASTNEKLFF
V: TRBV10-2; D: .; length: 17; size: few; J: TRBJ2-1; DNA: TGCGCCAGCAGTGAAAGCTACTGGGCCAGCCCACACAATGAGCAGTTCTTC; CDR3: CASSESYWASPHNEQFF
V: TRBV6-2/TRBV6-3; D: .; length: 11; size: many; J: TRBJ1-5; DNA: TGTGCCAGCGGGCTGGGTTTGGCCCAGCATTTT; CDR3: CASGLGLAQHF
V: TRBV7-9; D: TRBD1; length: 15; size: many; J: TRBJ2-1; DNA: TGTGCCAGCAGCTTGGAGACAGGGGCCTACAATGAGCAGTTCTTC; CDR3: CASSLETGAYNEQFF
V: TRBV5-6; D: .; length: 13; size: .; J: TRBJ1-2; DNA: TGTGCCAGCAGCCCCGGGGTCCTCTATGGCTACACCTTC; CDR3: CASSPGVLYGYTF
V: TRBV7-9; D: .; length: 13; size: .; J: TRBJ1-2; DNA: TGTGCCAGGGGCTTGGGGGTCCTCTATGGCTACACCTTC; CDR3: CARGLGVLYGYTF
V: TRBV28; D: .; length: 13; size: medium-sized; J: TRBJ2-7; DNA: TGTGCCAGCAGAGGTCTGGACCGCTACGAGCAGTACTTC; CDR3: CASRGLDRYEQYF
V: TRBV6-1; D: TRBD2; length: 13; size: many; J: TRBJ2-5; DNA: TGTGCCAGCAGTGAATCGGGGGGAGAGACCCAGTACTTC; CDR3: CASSESGGETQYF
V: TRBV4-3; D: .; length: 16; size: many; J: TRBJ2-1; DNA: TGCGCCAGCAGCCAAGAACCCCCCCCACTCCAAAATGAGCAGTTCTTC; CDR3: CASSQEPPPLQNEQFF
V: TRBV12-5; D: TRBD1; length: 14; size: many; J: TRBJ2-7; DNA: TGTGCTAGTGGGGCCCCCGACAGGGACCAGCAGCAGTACTTC; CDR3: CASGAPDRDQQQYF
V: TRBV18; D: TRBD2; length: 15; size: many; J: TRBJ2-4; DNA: TGTGCCAGCTCAGGACTAGCGGGAGCCAAAAACATTCAGTACTTC; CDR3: CASSGLAGAKNIQYF
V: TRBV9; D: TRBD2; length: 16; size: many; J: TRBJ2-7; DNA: TGTGCCAGCAGCGTAGGAGTCGGCGGGGGCTCCTACGAGCAGTACTTC; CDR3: CASSVGVGGGSYEQYF
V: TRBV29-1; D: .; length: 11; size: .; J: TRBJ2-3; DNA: TGCAGCGTTTCTACCACAGATACGCAGTATTTT; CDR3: CSVSTTDTQYF
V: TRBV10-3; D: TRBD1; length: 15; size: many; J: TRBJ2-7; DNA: TGTGCCATCAGCGCCCGGGACAGGGATACCTACGAGCAGTACTTC; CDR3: CAISARDRDTYEQYF
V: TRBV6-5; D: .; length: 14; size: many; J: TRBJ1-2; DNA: TGTGCCAGCCTCCCTGAGGAGGGTATCTATGGCTACACCTTC; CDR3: CASLPEEGIYGYTF
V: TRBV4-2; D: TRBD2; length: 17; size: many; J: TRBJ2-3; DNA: TGTGCCAGCAGCCAAGATACTAGCGGGAGGGACACAGATACGCAGTATTTT; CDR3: CASSQDTSGRDTDTQYF
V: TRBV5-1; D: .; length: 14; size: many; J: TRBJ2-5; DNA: TGCGCCAGCAGCTTGGCGGCCCGGGGGGAGACCCAGTACTTC; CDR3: CASSLAARGETQYF
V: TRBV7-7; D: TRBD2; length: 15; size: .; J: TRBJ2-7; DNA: TGTGCTAGCAGCCCTGGACTAGCGGGAGCCTACGAGCAGTACTTC; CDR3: CASSPGLAGAYEQYF
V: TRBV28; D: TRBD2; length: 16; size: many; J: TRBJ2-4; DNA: TGTGCCAGCAGCCAGTACCGACTAGCGGGGTCAAACATTCAGTACTTC; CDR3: CASSQYRLAGSNIQYF
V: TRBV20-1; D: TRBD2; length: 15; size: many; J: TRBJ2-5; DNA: TGCAGTGCTCGCCCTAGCGGGAGGGTCGAGGAGACCCAGTACTTC; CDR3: CSARPSGRVEETQYF
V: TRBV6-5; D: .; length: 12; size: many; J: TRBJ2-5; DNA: TGTGCCGCAGGCCGGGGTGGGGAGACCCAGTACTTC; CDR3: CAAGRGGETQYF
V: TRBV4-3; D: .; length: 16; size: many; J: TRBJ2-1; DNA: TGCGCCAGCAGCCAAGATGAACTACCGCCCTACAATGAGCAGTTCTTC; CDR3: CASSQDELPPYNEQFF
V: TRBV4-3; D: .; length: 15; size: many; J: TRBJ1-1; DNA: TGCGCCAGCAGCCAAGATCCGGGTGGCACCCATGAAGCTTTCTTT; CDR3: CASSQDPGGTHEAFF
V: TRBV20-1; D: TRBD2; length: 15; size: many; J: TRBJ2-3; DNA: TGCAGTGCTAGAGTTTTCAGCGGGGGCACAGATACGCAGTATTTT; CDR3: CSARVFSGGTDTQYF
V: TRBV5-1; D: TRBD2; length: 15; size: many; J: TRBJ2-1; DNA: TGCGCCAGCAGCCCACGGGGGGGCGGGCACAATGAGCAGTTCTTC; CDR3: CASSPRGGGHNEQFF
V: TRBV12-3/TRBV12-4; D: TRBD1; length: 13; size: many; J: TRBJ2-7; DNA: TGTGCCAGCAGTTTCCAGGGGGCGTACGAGCAGTACTTC; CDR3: CASSFQGAYEQYF
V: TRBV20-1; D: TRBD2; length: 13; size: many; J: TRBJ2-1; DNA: TGCAGTACACGCGGGAGCTCCTACAATGAGCAGTTCTTC; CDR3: CSTRGSSYNEQFF